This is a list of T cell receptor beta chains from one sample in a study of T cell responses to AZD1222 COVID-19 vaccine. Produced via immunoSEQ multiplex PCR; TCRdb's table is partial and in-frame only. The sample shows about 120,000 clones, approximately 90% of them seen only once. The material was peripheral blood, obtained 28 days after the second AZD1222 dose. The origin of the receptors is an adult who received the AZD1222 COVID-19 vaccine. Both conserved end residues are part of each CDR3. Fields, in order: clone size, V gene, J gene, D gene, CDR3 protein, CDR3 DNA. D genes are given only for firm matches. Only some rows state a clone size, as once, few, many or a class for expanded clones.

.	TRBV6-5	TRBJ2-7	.	CASRPGVGGLYEQYF	TGTGCCAGCAGGCCGGGTGTTGGGGGGCTCTACGAGCAGTACTTC
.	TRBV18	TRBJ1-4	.	CASSPGLNEKLFF	TGTGCCAGCTCACCAGGACTTAACGAAAAACTGTTTTTT
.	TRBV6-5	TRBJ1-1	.	CASSQYSYLNTEAFF	TGTGCCAGCAGCCAATACAGTTACTTGAACACTGAAGCTTTCTTT
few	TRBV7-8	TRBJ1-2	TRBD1	CASSLEGQSNYGYTF	TGTGCCAGCAGCTTGGAGGGACAGAGTAACTATGGCTACACCTTC
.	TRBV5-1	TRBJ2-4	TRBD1	CASSVGQGRSIQYF	TGCGCCAGCAGCGTCGGACAGGGGCGATCCATTCAGTACTTC
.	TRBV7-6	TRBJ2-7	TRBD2	CASSPKTSGRGYEQYF	TGTGCCAGCAGCCCCAAGACTAGCGGGAGGGGGTACGAGCAGTACTTC
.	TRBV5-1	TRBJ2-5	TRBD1	CASSLGDRGRETQYF	TGCGCCAGCAGCTTGGGGGACAGGGGTCGAGAGACCCAGTACTTC
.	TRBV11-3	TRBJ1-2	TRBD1	CASSAGTGGGYGYTF	TGTGCCAGCAGCGCTGGGACAGGGGGCGGGTATGGCTACACCTTC
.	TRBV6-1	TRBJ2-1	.	CASSEITGRWSYGEQFF	TGTGCCAGCAGTGAAATCACGGGAAGATGGTCCTATGGTGAGCAGTTCTTC
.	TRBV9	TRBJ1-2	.	CASTAAARGANYGYTF	TGTGCCAGCACGGCGGCAGCCCGAGGAGCTAACTATGGCTACACCTTC
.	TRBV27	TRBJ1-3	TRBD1	CASSSHPQGVGNTIYF	TGTGCCAGCAGTTCCCACCCACAGGGGGTTGGAAACACCATATATTTT
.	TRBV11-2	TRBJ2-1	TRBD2	CASSVGTSGVDEQFF	TGTGCCAGCAGCGTCGGGACTAGCGGAGTCGATGAGCAGTTCTTC
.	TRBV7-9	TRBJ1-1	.	CASSLTPPGRMNTEAFF	TGTGCCAGCAGCTTAACCCCTCCGGGACGGATGAACACTGAAGCTTTCTTT
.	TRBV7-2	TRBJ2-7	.	CASSLARSRGYEQYF	TGTGCCAGCAGCTTAGCGCGGTCTAGAGGCTACGAGCAGTACTTC
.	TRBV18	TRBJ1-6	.	CASSLGGSYNSPLHF	TGTGCCAGCTCACTCGGGGGCTCCTATAATTCACCCCTCCACTTT
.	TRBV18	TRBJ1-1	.	CASSLDTSRKNTEAFF	TGTGCCAGCTCACTAGACACGTCAAGAAAAAACACTGAAGCTTTCTTT
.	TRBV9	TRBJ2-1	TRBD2	CASSVAGGPMGNEQFF	TGTGCCAGCAGCGTAGCGGGGGGGCCTATGGGCAATGAGCAGTTCTTC
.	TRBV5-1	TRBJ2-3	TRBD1	CASSLGDRDADTQYF	TGCGCCAGCAGCTTAGGAGACAGGGATGCAGATACGCAGTATTTT
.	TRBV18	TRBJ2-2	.	CASSLQDPNTGELFF	TGTGCCAGCTCACTACAGGACCCGAACACCGGGGAGCTGTTTTTT
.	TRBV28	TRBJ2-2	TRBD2	CASSLAGTSGSGGGSGELFF	TGTGCCAGCAGTTTAGCTGGGACTAGCGGGAGTGGCGGGGGGTCCGGGGAGCTGTTTTTT
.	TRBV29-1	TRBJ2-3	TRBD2	CSVILLAGSTDTQYF	TGCAGCGTAATCCTCTTAGCGGGCAGCACAGATACGCAGTATTTT
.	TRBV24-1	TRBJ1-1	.	CATSATDGHTEAFF	TGTGCCACCAGTGCAACGGACGGCCACACTGAAGCTTTCTTT
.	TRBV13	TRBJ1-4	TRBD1	CASSFLPGQGGEKLFF	TGTGCCAGCAGCTTTCTCCCGGGACAGGGAGGGGAAAAACTGTTTTTT
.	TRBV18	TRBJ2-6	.	CASPAPSGANVLTF	TGTGCCAGCCCCGCTCCGTCTGGGGCCAACGTCCTGACTTTC
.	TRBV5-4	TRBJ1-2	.	CASSFGGVFDYGYTF	TGTGCCAGCAGCTTTGGAGGGGTTTTCGACTATGGCTACACCTTC
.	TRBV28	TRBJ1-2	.	CASSSGGFSRGYTF	TGTGCCAGCAGTTCGGGGGGATTCAGCCGCGGCTACACCTTC
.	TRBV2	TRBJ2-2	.	CASTLGVSGELFF	TGTGCCAGCACGTTGGGGGTCTCCGGGGAGCTGTTTTTT
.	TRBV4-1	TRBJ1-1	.	CASSQIGKGFNTEAFF	TGCGCCAGCAGCCAAATAGGGAAAGGGTTTAACACTGAAGCTTTCTTT
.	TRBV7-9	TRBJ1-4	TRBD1	CASSIGDSSNEKLFF	TGTGCCAGCAGCATTGGGGACAGTTCTAATGAAAAACTGTTTTTT
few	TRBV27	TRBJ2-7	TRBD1	CASSHRDRASYEQYF	TGTGCCAGCAGCCACCGGGACAGGGCATCCTACGAGCAGTACTTC
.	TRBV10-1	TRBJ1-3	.	CASGTSSGNTIYF	TGCGCCAGCGGGACATCCTCTGGAAACACCATATATTTT
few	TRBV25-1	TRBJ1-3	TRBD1	CASSVATGAPGNTIYF	TGTGCCAGCAGTGTTGCCACAGGGGCGCCCGGAAACACCATATATTTT
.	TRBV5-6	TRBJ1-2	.	CASSYDSNYGYTF	TGTGCCAGCAGCTATGACAGTAACTATGGCTACACCTTC
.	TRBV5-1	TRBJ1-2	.	CASSLEGQANYGYTF	TGCGCCAGCAGCTTGGAAGGGCAGGCAAACTATGGCTACACCTTC
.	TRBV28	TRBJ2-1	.	CASSFLQGFNEQFF	TGTGCCAGCAGTTTCCTTCAGGGGTTCAATGAGCAGTTCTTC
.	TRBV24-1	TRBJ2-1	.	CATSDSAWGDRGPSGDSYNEQFF	TGTGCCACCAGTGATTCAGCGTGGGGAGACAGGGGGCCTAGCGGGGATTCCTACAATGAGCAGTTCTTC
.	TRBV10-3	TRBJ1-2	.	CAISEAAQGSLFGYTF	TGTGCCATCAGTGAGGCTGCACAGGGTTCCTTATTCGGCTACACCTTC
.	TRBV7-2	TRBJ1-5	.	CASSSPWGHPRDQPQHF	TGTGCCAGCAGCTCCCCCTGGGGACACCCTAGGGATCAGCCCCAGCATTTT
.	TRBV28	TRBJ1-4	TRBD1	CASSSGTVKEKLFF	TGTGCCAGCAGTTCCGGGACAGTCAAGGAAAAACTGTTTTTT
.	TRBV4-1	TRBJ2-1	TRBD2	CASSQDPLAGTYNEQFF	TGCGCCAGCAGCCAAGATCCCCTAGCGGGGACCTACAATGAGCAGTTCTTC
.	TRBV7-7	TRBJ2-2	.	CASSLAGNTGELFF	TGTGCTAGCAGCTTAGCTGGGAACACCGGGGAGCTGTTTTTT
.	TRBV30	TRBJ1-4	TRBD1	CAWRAKLGQGDATNEKLFF	TGTGCCTGGAGGGCTAAACTCGGTCAGGGGGATGCAACTAATGAAAAACTGTTTTTT
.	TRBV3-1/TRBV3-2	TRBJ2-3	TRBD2	CASSQASGGTDTQYF	TGTGCCAGCAGCCAGGCTAGCGGGGGTACAGATACGCAGTATTTT
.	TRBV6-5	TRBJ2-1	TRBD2	CASLGSGRQQFF	TGTGCCAGCCTTGGAAGCGGGAGGCAGCAGTTCTTC
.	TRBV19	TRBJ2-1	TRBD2	CASSIVGLAGGNNEQFF	TGTGCCAGTAGTATAGTGGGACTAGCGGGGGGCAACAATGAGCAGTTCTTC
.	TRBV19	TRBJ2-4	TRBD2	CASSGTSGGAGNIQYF	TGTGCCAGTAGTGGGACTAGCGGGGGGGCTGGAAACATTCAGTACTTC
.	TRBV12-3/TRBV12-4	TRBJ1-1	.	CASSFFGSEAFF	TGTGCCAGCAGTTTTTTCGGTTCTGAAGCTTTCTTT
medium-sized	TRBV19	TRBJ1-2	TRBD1	CASSLGGDSYYGYTF	TGTGCCAGTAGTCTCGGGGGGGACAGCTACTATGGCTACACCTTC
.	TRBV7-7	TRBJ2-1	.	CASSPPGTHNEQFF	TGTGCTAGCAGCCCCCCTGGGACCCACAATGAGCAGTTCTTC
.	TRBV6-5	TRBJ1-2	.	CASTSGHLTYGYTF	TGTGCCAGCACCTCTGGACACCTCACCTATGGCTACACCTTC
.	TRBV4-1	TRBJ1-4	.	CASSQVNMGLTNEKLFF	TGCGCCAGCAGCCAAGTAAACATGGGACTGACTAATGAAAAACTGTTTTTT